The clone carrying this T cell receptor (beta chain) appeared a few times. Sequence at one end of the junction differs from germline and may be a read error. CDR1 and CDR2 from the germline V gene are MNHEY and SVGAGI. The CDR3 has 19 residues. This specimen comes from a study of spatial heterogeneity in lung cancer. Time point specified: sample taken at primary tumor resection. Tumor, nontumor lung or frozen PBMC supplied whole RNA that was sequenced unsorted. TCRdb ran MiXCR on the 5' RACE reads and lists one entry per CDR3 protein. The data hold tens of thousands of distinct CDR3 sequences, with roughly 6.5% observed a single time.

The clonotype comes from a female donor with early-stage non-small cell lung cancer. The specimen was PBMCs, collected at surgery. V is TRBV6-5 and J is TRBJ1-6; TRBD1 matches 8 bases. The CDR3 protein is CASNSIGRGPESYNSSLHF. The CDR3 nucleotides are TGTGCCAGCAACTCGATAGGCAGGGGGCCGGAGTCCTATAATTCATCCCTCCACTTT.